The TCR beta chain described here comes from a study of blood T cells in healthy people across ages. A second 7 to 11 cycle PCR used barcoded and J-beta primers. Each cDNA molecule was tagged by a template-switch adaptor with 12 random nucleotides. TCRdb re-analysed the 5' RACE reads in MiXCR, keeping a single row per CDR3 protein. The table includes 920,000 or so distinct CDR3 sequences, around 45% detected once. Each individual donor underwent a draw of ten milliliters of peripheral blood. This clonotype was observed many times. What it binds is unknown. There are 15 residues in the CDR3. Trimming removed 5 bases from V and 1 base from J; junction bases left unmatched: 4. Per the germline V gene, CDR1 is MNHEY and CDR2 is SMNVEV (reference sequence). Study-wide findings and caveats: It was the long-lived donors that had more naive CD4+ cells and higher diversity than aged donors.

This chain uses TRBV27 with TRBJ2-5; 10 positions agree with TRBD1. The receptor's source is an older woman in good health. The material sequenced was blood. This CDR3 is CASSQGQGSQETQYF. CDR3 sequence (DNA): TGTGCCAGCAGTCAGGGACAGGGGTCCCAAGAGACCCAGTACTTC.